Shown below are 2 T cell receptor beta chains from a single sample sequenced in a study of lymphopenia after photon versus proton radiotherapy. Here immunoSEQ multiplex PCR was the method, and the copy in TCRdb shows in-frame clones only, minus some. This sample has 35,000 to 50,000 clones, with about 90% found just once. Sequenced material: peripheral blood, taken from a patient treated with photon-based radiotherapy. The receptors were sampled from a man in his sixties with cholangiocarcinoma.

This chain uses TRBV28 with TRBJ2-3, with a weak D call TRBD1 (6 bases). Per the germline V gene, CDR1 is MDHEN and CDR2 is SYDVKM. V was cut by 6 bases and J by 6 bases, with 25 bases left in between. The CDR3 has 17 residues. DNA for the CDR3: TGTGCCAGCAGGCTCACAGGGTTTCGGAGCCTGTCCGATACGCAGTATTTT. It encodes CASRLTGFRSLSDTQYF.

The chain has TRBV29-1 and TRBJ1-5, with D tentatively TRBD1 (6 bases). Looked up from germline, CDR1 is SQVTM and CDR2 is ANQGSEA. V lost 4 bases to trimming and J lost 4 bases, with 8 bases between them. The CDR3 is 12 residues long. The CDR3 protein is CSVADRNQPQHF. CDR3 DNA: TGCAGCGTTGCGGACAGAAATCAGCCCCAGCATTTT.